These T cell receptor beta chains were read from a single sample in a study of molecular identifiers for immune sequencing clone quantification. MiXCR was run by TCRdb on the PCR reads, yielding one entry per CDR3 protein. The table includes approximately 630,000 distinct CDR3 sequences, less than 30% detected once. Sequencing was carried out using naive CD8+ T cells from blood, with Jurkat cell RNA spiked in. All receptors derive from a human donor in good health. Some libraries in this study had Jurkat cell RNA spiked in. Each CDR3 is given with its conserved first and last residue. The D gene is left open where the match is weak. Some rows have no size entry. The others give once, few or many, or a class for an expanded clone.

v_call	d_call	j_call	clone_size	cdr3_aa	cdr3_nt
TRBV12-3/TRBV12-4	.	TRBJ2-3	.	CASSLEGLQAYF	TGTGCCAGCAGTTTAGAGGGACTTCAGGCGTATTTT
TRBV5-4	.	TRBJ2-5	many	CASSGGTHPQETQYF	TGTGCCAGCAGCGGGGGGACTCACCCTCAAGAGACCCAGTACTTC
TRBV7-9	.	TRBJ2-1	.	CASSLSPGFYNEQFF	TGTGCCAGCAGCTTATCCCCGGGATTTTACAATGAGCAGTTCTTC
TRBV5-1	.	TRBJ2-7	many	CASWDNSYEQYF	TGCGCCAGCTGGGACAACTCCTACGAGCAGTACTTC
TRBV7-9	.	TRBJ1-2	many	CASSPDSYGYTF	TGTGCCAGCAGCCCCGACAGCTATGGCTACACCTTC
TRBV28	.	TRBJ2-7	many	CASSSRFPGHPYEQYF	TGTGCCAGCAGTTCCCGTTTCCCAGGCCACCCTTACGAGCAGTACTTC
TRBV12-3/TRBV12-4	.	TRBJ1-4	.	CASSFGLRANEKLFF	TGTGCCAGCAGTTTTGGGCTACGGGCTAATGAAAAACTGTTTTTT
TRBV12-3/TRBV12-4	.	TRBJ2-3	few	CASSFRDPDTQYF	TGTGCCAGCAGTTTTAGGGATCCAGATACGCAGTATTTT
TRBV7-9	.	TRBJ2-4	few	CASSLVGGPIQYF	TGTGCCAGCAGCTTAGTAGGAGGTCCCATTCAGTACTTC
TRBV6-6	.	TRBJ1-5	many	CASSYVAGNQPQHF	TGTGCCAGCAGTTACGTGGCAGGCAATCAGCCCCAGCATTTT
TRBV7-8	.	TRBJ2-5	many	CASSLDETKYQETQYF	TGTGCCAGCAGCTTAGATGAAACAAAGTACCAAGAGACCCAGTACTTC
TRBV3-1	.	TRBJ1-1	.	CASSQDARRGAWNTEAFF	TGTGCCAGCAGCCAAGACGCTCGACGGGGGGCTTGGAACACTGAAGCTTTCTTT
TRBV4-3	TRBD2	TRBJ2-3	few	CASSQLLAGDTDTQYF	TGCGCCAGCAGCCAACTACTAGCGGGGGATACAGATACGCAGTATTTT
TRBV7-9	TRBD1	TRBJ1-4	few	CASSLRDSGTHNEKLFF	TGTGCCAGCAGCTTACGGGACAGCGGGACCCATAATGAAAAACTGTTTTTT
TRBV5-6	TRBD2	TRBJ2-1	.	CASSLVPSGDNEQFF	TGTGCCAGCAGCTTGGTGCCTAGCGGGGACAATGAGCAGTTCTTC
TRBV7-2	.	TRBJ2-2	many	CGQPGYTGELFF	TGTGGTCAGCCCGGATACACCGGGGAGCTGTTTTTT
TRBV14	.	TRBJ2-1	few	CASSQGGLGGGEQFF	TGTGCCAGCAGCCAAGGGGGGCTAGGCGGGGGTGAGCAGTTCTTC
TRBV28	.	TRBJ2-5	many	CASMEVQETQYF	TGTGCCTCCATGGAGGTACAAGAGACCCAGTACTTC
TRBV2	.	TRBJ2-5	.	CASSDRGSNQETQYF	TGTGCCAGCAGTGACAGGGGCAGCAACCAAGAGACCCAGTACTTC
TRBV19	.	TRBJ1-2	few	CASSPSRTHYTF	TGTGCCAGTAGCCCTTCACGAACCCACTACACCTTC
TRBV3-1	.	TRBJ1-5	.	CASSQVSGQPQHF	TGTGCCAGCAGCCAAGTTTCCGGTCAGCCCCAGCATTTT
TRBV12-3/TRBV12-4	.	TRBJ1-1	.	CASSLTRWTEAFF	TGTGCCAGCAGTTTAACTCGGTGGACTGAAGCTTTCTTT
TRBV12-3/TRBV12-4	TRBD2	TRBJ2-7	.	CASSFSNSGGGYEQYF	TGTGCCAGCAGTTTCTCAAATAGCGGGGGGGGCTACGAGCAGTACTTC
TRBV11-2	.	TRBJ1-2	few	CASSLVAGIYGYTF	TGTGCCAGCAGCTTAGTGGCAGGGATATATGGCTACACCTTC
TRBV14	TRBD2	TRBJ2-3	many	CASSQDFITSGTSDTQYF	TGTGCCAGCAGCCAAGATTTTATAACTAGCGGGACCTCAGATACGCAGTATTTT
TRBV30	.	TRBJ1-4	.	CAWSTSPGRVEKLFF	TGTGCCTGGAGCACCTCGCCGGGGAGAGTCGAAAAACTGTTTTTT
TRBV13	.	TRBJ2-2	few	CATNRETGELFF	TGTGCCACCAACCGAGAAACCGGGGAGCTGTTTTTT
TRBV28	.	TRBJ1-3	.	CASAPETGISGNTIYF	TGTGCCAGTGCTCCCGAAACGGGGATCTCTGGAAACACCATATATTTT
TRBV19	TRBD1	TRBJ1-6	.	CASSPGQVSPLHF	TGTGCCAGTAGTCCAGGACAGGTTTCACCCCTCCACTTT
TRBV6-5	.	TRBJ2-1	many	CASSYGDYNEQFF	TGTGCCAGCAGTTATGGGGACTACAATGAGCAGTTCTTC
TRBV28	TRBD2	TRBJ2-1	few	CASIRTSGIHEQFF	TGTGCCAGCATAAGGACTAGCGGGATCCATGAGCAGTTCTTC
TRBV12-3/TRBV12-4	TRBD2	TRBJ2-5	few	CASGGGKETQYF	TGTGCCAGTGGGGGGGGGAAAGAGACCCAGTACTTC
TRBV9	.	TRBJ2-3	.	CASSGPRRGPYRVTDTQYF	TGTGCCAGCAGCGGCCCTCGGAGGGGCCCTTACCGTGTCACAGATACGCAGTATTTT
TRBV12-3/TRBV12-4	TRBD2	TRBJ2-2	few	CASGVAGGQNTGELFF	TGTGCCAGCGGGGTAGCGGGGGGTCAGAACACCGGGGAGCTGTTTTTT
TRBV2	.	TRBJ1-1	many	CASSGRAIFGRTEAFF	TGTGCCAGCAGTGGCCGGGCGATTTTCGGTCGGACTGAAGCTTTCTTT
TRBV5-6	.	TRBJ2-7	.	CASSGYRDIYEQYF	TGTGCCAGCAGCGGGTACCGGGACATCTACGAGCAGTACTTC
TRBV29-1	.	TRBJ2-7	many	CSVVFAPSVDEQYF	TGCAGCGTTGTGTTTGCCCCCTCGGTGGACGAGCAGTACTTC
TRBV19	.	TRBJ1-2	few	CASSTSGGGYGYTF	TGTGCCAGTAGCACCAGCGGAGGAGGCTATGGCTACACCTTC
TRBV6-2/TRBV6-3	.	TRBJ2-5	once	CASSPPPGHTEETQYF	TGTGCCAGCAGTCCTCCTCCGGGACACACAGAAGAGACCCAGTACTTC
TRBV27	.	TRBJ2-7	few	CASSSQVQGTYEQYF	TGTGCCAGCAGTTCCCAAGTCCAGGGGACCTACGAGCAGTACTTC
TRBV5-1	.	TRBJ1-1	many	CASSLDMGNTEAFF	TGCGCCAGCAGCTTGGACATGGGGAACACTGAAGCTTTCTTT